The rows below give T cell receptor beta chains drawn from one sample of a study of beta chain features in type 1 diabetes. Only in-frame clones appear in the TCRdb table, and some are missing; sequencing was by immunoSEQ multiplex PCR. The sample includes about 300,000 clones, roughly 12% seen only once; the top ten take roughly 0.016%. The sequenced sample consisted of naive CD4+ T cells from blood. Source of these receptors: a woman under 30 with type 1 diabetes. The CDR3 runs from the conserved cysteine through the conserved F or W. Each record gives: CDR3 length, D gene, V gene, clone size, J gene, CDR3 DNA, CDR3 protein. A D gene is named only where the DNA matches it firmly. For some rows the clone size is stated as once, few or many, or as a class when expanded; others skip it.

>12|.|TRBV30|few|TRBJ1-2
TGTGCCTGGACCGCCGGCGGGCATGGCTACACCTTC
CAWTAGGHGYTF
>16|TRBD1|TRBV28|few|TRBJ2-3
TGTGCCAGCAGTTCATACAGGGGTGATACGGGAGATACGCAGTATTTT
CASSSYRGDTGDTQYF
>15|TRBD2|TRBV4-2|many|TRBJ2-7
TGTGCCAGCAGCCGGGAGCTAGCGGGCTCCTACGAGCAGTACTTC
CASSRELAGSYEQYF
>11|.|TRBV20-1|.|TRBJ1-2
TGCAGGCTAGGGGGACCCGGAGGCTACACCTTC
CRLGGPGGYTF
>14|TRBD1|TRBV7-2|few|TRBJ1-2
TGTGCCAGCAGCGGAAAGGGGACAGCCTATGGCTACACCTTC
CASSGKGTAYGYTF
>15|.|TRBV2|few|TRBJ2-1
TGTGCCAGCAGCGAACTAGAATTGTCCTACAATGAGCAGTTCTTC
CASSELELSYNEQFF
>17|.|TRBV15|.|TRBJ2-1
TGTGCCACCAGCCGGGGGCTAGCGGCCCCGGGCGGCAATGAGCAGTTCTTC
CATSRGLAAPGGNEQFF
>13|TRBD2|TRBV28|.|TRBJ2-7
TGTGCCAGCATCCAGCGGGAGTCTTACGAGCAGTACTTC
CASIQRESYEQYF
>13|.|TRBV7-2|.|TRBJ1-2
TGTGCCAGCAGCTTATCGGGGTACGGTGGCTACACCTTC
CASSLSGYGGYTF
>14|TRBD2|TRBV5-6|few|TRBJ2-4
TGTGCCAGCAGCTCTTTGACTAGCGGTCGGGCTGAGGGCTTC
CASSSLTSGRAEGF
>17|.|TRBV5-1|.|TRBJ2-1
TGCGCCAGCAGCTTTCCCTTAGTGGGCCGAACGAGGGATGAGCAGTTCTTC
CASSFPLVGRTRDEQFF
>14|.|TRBV5-1|.|TRBJ2-1
TGCGCCAGCAGACCTTCTGGACAGTACAATGAGCAGTTCTTC
CASRPSGQYNEQFF
>14|TRBD1|TRBV7-6|.|TRBJ1-1
TGTGCCAGCAGCTTCGGGACAGGGGGTGATGAAGCTTTCTTT
CASSFGTGGDEAFF
>16|TRBD2|TRBV25-1|.|TRBJ2-1
TGTGCCAGCAGTGAATGGACTAGCGGGAATTATAATGAGCAGTTCTTC
CASSEWTSGNYNEQFF
>13|.|TRBV9|.|TRBJ2-1
TGTGCCAGCAGCGTAGCTAGTTACAATGAGCAGTTCTTC
CASSVASYNEQFF
>14|.|TRBV6-5|few|TRBJ2-2
TGTGCCAGCAGTGAGCAGGGTAGGACCGGGGAGCTGTTTTTT
CASSEQGRTGELFF
>15|.|TRBV19|few|TRBJ1-5
TGTGCCAGTGGGTCGACATGGTTCGTATGGCAGCCCCAGCATTTT
CASGSTWFVWQPQHF
>14|TRBD1|TRBV29-1|.|TRBJ2-2
TGCAGCGCCAAACGGACAGGGGGGGGCGGGGAGCTGTTTTTT
CSAKRTGGGGELFF
>16|TRBD2|TRBV5-1|.|TRBJ2-2
TGCGCCAGCAGCCCCTTCGGCGGGAGGGACACCGGGGAGCTGTTTTTT
CASSPFGGRDTGELFF
>14|.|TRBV29-1|few|TRBJ1-1
TGCAGCGTTTCGACAGGCTCCATGAACACTGAAGCTTTCTTT
CSVSTGSMNTEAFF
>15|TRBD2|TRBV11-2|.|TRBJ2-1
TGTGCCAGCAGACCGACTAGCGGGGTTTACAATGAGCAGTTCTTC
CASRPTSGVYNEQFF
>13|.|TRBV12-5|.|TRBJ2-5
TGTGCTAGTGGTGAACAGGGAGGGGAGACCCAGTACTTC
CASGEQGGETQYF
>12|.|TRBV11-2|.|TRBJ2-7
TGTGCCAGCAGCCCAGACAGTTACGAGCAGTACTTC
CASSPDSYEQYF
>15|.|TRBV28|.|TRBJ2-5
TGTGCCAGCAGTCCCGAATCACTGGGGCCGGAGACCCAGTACTTC
CASSPESLGPETQYF
>15|TRBD1|TRBV19|few|TRBJ2-7
TGTGCCAGTAGTCCGTACGGGACAGGGGCCTACGAGCAGTACTTC
CASSPYGTGAYEQYF
>14|.|TRBV15|.|TRBJ1-1
TGTGCCACCAGCAGGGATTCCCCTGCGAGGGAAGCTTTCTTT
CATSRDSPAREAFF
>16|.|TRBV25-1|.|TRBJ2-5
TGTGCCAGCGCCAGGGCCGGGGCACAGGGCCAAGAGACCCAGTACTTC
CASARAGAQGQETQYF
>13|.|TRBV25-1|.|TRBJ1-2
TGTGCCAGCAGTGGCAGGGGTAACTATGGCTACACCTTC
CASSGRGNYGYTF
>15|.|TRBV30|.|TRBJ1-5
TGTGCCTGGAGTGTTGGGGGGAATAGCAATCAGCCCCAGCATTTT
CAWSVGGNSNQPQHF
>14|.|TRBV6-6|few|TRBJ2-1
TGTGCCAGCAGTTACGAAGGACTGGGCGATGAGCAGTTCTTC
CASSYEGLGDEQFF
>18|TRBD1|TRBV4-3|.|TRBJ1-4
TGCGCCAGCAGCCAAGAGATTACGGACAGGGGGAGTAATGAAAAACTGTTTTTT
CASSQEITDRGSNEKLFF
>14|TRBD1|TRBV27|few|TRBJ2-5
TGTGCCAGCAGTTCCTACAGGGGGCAGGAGACCCAGTACTTC
CASSSYRGQETQYF
>20|TRBD1|TRBV7-2|.|TRBJ2-1
TGTGCCAGCAGCTTAGCGCCCTTACAGGGGGCTGCTAGTTCCTACAATGAGCAGTTCTTC
CASSLAPLQGAASSYNEQFF
>15|TRBD2|TRBV15|few|TRBJ2-1
TGTGCCACCAGCAGAGATCGCGGGAGGATCGATGAGCAGTTCTTC
CATSRDRGRIDEQFF
>17|.|TRBV5-1|.|TRBJ1-1
TGCGCCAGCAAGAGCGGAAGTCCGTGGTTCATGAACACTGAAGCTTTCTTT
CASKSGSPWFMNTEAFF
>10|.|TRBV29-1|many|TRBJ2-5
TGCAGCGTTGGACAGGAGACCCAGTACTTC
CSVGQETQYF
>15|TRBD2|TRBV15|.|TRBJ2-1
TGTGCCACCAGCCCTTGGACTAGCGGGAGGTCTGAGCAGTTCTTC
CATSPWTSGRSEQFF
>16|TRBD1|TRBV7-2|few|TRBJ2-2
TGTGCCAGCAGCCTATACAGGGGGCCTGACACCGGGGAGCTGTTTTTT
CASSLYRGPDTGELFF
>13|.|TRBV27|.|TRBJ1-2
TGTGCCAGCAGCCGGGGGAAGTCCTATGGCTACACCTTC
CASSRGKSYGYTF